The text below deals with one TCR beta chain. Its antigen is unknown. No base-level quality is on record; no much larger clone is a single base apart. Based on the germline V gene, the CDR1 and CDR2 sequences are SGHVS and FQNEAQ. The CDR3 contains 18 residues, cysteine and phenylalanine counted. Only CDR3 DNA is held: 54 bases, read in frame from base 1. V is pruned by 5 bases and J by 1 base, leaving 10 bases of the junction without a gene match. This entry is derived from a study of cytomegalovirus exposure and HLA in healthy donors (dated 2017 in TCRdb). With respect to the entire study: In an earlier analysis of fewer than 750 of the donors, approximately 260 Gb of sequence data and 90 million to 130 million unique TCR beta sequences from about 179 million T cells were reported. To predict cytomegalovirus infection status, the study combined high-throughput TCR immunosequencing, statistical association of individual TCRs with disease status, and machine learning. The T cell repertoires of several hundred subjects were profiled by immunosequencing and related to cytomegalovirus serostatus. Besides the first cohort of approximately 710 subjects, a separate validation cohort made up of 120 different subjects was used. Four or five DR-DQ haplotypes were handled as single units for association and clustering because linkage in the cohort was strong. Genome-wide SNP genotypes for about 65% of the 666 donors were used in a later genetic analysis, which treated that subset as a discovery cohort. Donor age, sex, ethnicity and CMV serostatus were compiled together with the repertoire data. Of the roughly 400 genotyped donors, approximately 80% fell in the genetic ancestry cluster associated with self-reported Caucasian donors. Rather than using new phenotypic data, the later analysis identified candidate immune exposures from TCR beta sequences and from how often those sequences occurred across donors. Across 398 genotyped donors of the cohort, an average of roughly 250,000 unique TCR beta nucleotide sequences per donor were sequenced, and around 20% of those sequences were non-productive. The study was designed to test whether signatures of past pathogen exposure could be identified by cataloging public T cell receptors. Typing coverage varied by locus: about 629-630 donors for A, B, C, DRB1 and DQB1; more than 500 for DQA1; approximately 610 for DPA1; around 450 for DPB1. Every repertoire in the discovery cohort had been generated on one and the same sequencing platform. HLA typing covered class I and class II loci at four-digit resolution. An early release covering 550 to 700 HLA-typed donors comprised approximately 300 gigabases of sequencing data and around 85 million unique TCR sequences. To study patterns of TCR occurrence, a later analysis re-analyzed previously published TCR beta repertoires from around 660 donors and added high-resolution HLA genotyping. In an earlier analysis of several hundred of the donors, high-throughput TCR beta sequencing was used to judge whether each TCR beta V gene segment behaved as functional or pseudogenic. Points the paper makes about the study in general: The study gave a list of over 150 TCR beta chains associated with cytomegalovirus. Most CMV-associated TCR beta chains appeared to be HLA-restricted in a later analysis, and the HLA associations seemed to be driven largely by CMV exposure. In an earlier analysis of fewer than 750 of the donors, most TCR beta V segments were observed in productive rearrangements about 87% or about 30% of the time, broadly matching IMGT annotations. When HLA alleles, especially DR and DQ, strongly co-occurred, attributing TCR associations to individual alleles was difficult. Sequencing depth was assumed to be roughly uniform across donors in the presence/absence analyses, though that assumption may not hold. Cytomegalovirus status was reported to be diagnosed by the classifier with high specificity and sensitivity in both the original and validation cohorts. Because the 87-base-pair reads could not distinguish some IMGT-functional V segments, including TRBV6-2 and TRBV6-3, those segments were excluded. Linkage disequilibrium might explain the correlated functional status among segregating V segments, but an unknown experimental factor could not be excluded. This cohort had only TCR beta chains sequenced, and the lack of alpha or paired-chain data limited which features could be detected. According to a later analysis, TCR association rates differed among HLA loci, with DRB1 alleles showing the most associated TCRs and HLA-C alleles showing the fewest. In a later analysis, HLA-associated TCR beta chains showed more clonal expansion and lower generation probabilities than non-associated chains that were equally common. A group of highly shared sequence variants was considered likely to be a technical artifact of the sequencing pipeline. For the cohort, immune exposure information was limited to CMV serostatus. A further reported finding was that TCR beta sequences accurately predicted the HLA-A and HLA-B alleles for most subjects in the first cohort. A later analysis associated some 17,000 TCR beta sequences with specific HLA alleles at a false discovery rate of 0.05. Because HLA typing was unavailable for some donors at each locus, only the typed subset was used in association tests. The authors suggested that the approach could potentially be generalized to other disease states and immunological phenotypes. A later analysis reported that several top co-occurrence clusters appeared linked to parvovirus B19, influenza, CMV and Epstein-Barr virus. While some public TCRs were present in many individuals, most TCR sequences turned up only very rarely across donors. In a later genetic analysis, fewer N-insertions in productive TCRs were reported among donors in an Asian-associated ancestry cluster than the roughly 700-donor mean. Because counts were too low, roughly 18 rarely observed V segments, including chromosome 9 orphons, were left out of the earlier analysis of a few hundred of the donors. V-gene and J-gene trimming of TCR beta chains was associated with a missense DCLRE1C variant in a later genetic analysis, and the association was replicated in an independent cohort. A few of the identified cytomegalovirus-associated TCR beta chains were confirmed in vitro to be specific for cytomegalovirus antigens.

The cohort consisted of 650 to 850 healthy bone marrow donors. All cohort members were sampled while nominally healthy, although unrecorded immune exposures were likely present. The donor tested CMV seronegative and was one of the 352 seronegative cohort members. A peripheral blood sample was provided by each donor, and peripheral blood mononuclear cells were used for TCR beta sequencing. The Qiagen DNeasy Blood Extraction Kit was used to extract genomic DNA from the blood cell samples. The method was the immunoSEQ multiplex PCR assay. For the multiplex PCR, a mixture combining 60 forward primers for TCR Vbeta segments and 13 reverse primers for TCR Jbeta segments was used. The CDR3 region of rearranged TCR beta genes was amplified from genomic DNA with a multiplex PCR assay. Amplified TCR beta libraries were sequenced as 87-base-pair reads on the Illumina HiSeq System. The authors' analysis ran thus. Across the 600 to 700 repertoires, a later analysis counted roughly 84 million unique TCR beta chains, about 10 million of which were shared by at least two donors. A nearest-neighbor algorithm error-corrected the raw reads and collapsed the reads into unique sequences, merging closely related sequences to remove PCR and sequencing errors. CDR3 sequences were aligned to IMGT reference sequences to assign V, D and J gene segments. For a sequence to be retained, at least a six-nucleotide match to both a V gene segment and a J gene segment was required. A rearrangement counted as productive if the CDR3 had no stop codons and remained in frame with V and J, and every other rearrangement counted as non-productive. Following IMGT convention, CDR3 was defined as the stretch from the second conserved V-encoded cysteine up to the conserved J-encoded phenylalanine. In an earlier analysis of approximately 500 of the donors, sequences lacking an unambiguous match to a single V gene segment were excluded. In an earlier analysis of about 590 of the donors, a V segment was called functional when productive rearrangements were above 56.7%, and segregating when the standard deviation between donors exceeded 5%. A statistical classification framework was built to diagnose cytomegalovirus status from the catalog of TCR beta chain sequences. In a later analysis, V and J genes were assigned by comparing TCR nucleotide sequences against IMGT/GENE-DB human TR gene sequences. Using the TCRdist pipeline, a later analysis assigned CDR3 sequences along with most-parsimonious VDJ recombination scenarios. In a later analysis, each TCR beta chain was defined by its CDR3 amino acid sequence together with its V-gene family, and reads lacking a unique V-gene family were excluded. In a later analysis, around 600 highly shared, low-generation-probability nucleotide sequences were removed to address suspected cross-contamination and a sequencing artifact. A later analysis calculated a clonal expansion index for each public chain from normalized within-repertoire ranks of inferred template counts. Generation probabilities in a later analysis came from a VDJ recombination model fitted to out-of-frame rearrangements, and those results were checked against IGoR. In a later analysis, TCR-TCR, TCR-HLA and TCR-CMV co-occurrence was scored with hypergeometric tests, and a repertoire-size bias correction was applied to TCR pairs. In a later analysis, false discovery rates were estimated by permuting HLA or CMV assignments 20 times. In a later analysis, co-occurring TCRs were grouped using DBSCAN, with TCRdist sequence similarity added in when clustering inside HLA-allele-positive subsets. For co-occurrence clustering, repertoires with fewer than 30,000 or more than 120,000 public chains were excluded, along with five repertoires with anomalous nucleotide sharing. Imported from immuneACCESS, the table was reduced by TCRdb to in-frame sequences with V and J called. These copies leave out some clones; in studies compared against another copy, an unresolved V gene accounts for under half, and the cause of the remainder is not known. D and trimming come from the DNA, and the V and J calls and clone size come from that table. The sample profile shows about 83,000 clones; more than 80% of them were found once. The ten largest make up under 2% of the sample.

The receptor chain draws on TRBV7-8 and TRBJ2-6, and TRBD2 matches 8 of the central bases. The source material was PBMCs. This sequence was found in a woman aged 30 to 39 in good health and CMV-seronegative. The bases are TGTGCCAGCAGCACCACCGCGGCGGGAGGATCTGGGGCCAACGTCCTGACTTTC. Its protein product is CASSTTAAGGSGANVLTF.